This T cell receptor beta chain appears in the sequencing data of a study of blood T cell repertoires in COVID-19. Across the study: Italy, Spain and the United States were the sources of the convalescent and acute COVID-19 samples. T cells, B-cell-depleted T cells, or PBMCs provided the cDNA or gDNA that served as material.

Germline CDR1 ENHRY, CDR2 SYGVKD. The V gene lost 11 bases and the J gene lost 6 bases, with 14 bases spanning the gap. The CDR3 extends over 12 amino acids. This clone has more than one count but fewer than ten. Sequencing used immunoSEQ multiplex PCR; TCRdb keeps in-frame clones, though not all of them. The sample contains about 59,000 clones, 70% to 75% of which appear only once. What was sequenced was peripheral blood. V is TRBV10-3 and J is TRBJ2-1; the D is unclear. This receptor was identified in a woman aged 50 to 60 with active or convalescent COVID-19. In DNA, the CDR3 is TGTGCCGCGTGGAGTTCGGGCAATGAGCAGTTCTTC. Translated: CAAWSSGNEQFF.